This TCR beta chain was documented in a study of shared clonotypes between healthy human individuals. The CDR3 is made up of 13 amino acids. Germline V gene data show CDR1 as SGHTA and CDR2 as FQGNSA. V shed 2 bases and J shed 7 bases, with 9 bases lying between them. Findings of the study overall: Sequencing depth was predicted to influence how clonotypes are shared among donors. Incomplete sequencing of sorted subsets was indicated by rarefaction despite large depth. Sampling covered blood only; tissue repertoires likely differ.

In the study's own analysis: ImmunoSEQ only sent back junction sequences with no quality scores, so filtering was done differently. Assay: immunoSEQ multiplex PCR; the TCRdb copy retains only in-frame clones and omits some. The V and J calls and the clone size are those of that table, but D and trimming were determined from the DNA. Among about 680,000 clones listed, about three quarters were seen once. Note on this clone: No antigen is known for it.

The TCR originated in a woman aged 30 to 39 in good health. The source material was memory CD4+ T cells sorted from blood. Subset indicated: CD45RA-negative fraction. J is TRBJ1-5 and V is TRBV7-2, with TRBD1 as a possible D gene (5 bases). The CDR3 DNA follows: TGTGCCAGCAGCTTACAGGGCTGGCAGCCCCAGCATTTT. It codes for CASSLQGWQPQHF.